This T cell receptor beta chain was documented in a study of early T cells in non-severe SARS-CoV-2 infection. About the study: Sequencing of bulk RNA from unsorted whole blood was done, without chain pairing.

Trimming stripped 3 bases from V and 3 bases from J, with 12 bases between. The CDR3 totals 14 residues. The V gene's germline CDR1 is DFQATT and CDR2 SNEGSKA (reference sequence). Notes on this clonotype: What it binds is not known.

The study's findings and limits: Clonotype matching in VDJdb favored anti-spike CD8 responses and did not capture private and CD4 specificities.

Unique molecular identifier tags were affixed to discrete cDNA molecules. TCRdb recomputed calls from the 5' RACE reads with MiXCR, one row per CDR3 protein. In the table there are more than 95,000 distinct CDR3 sequences, 16% of which are singletons. The chain has TRBV20-1 and TRBJ1-3; weak D call: TRBD1 (5 bases). Material for sequencing was whole blood. This TCR came from an adult who was a healthcare worker with PCR-confirmed SARS-CoV-2 infection or an uninfected control (not recorded which). CDR3: CSARSHGGGNTIYF. The CDR3 DNA is TGCAGTGCTAGGTCGCACGGGGGTGGAAACACCATATATTTT.